The 32 T cell receptor beta chains below come from one sample, sequenced in a study of blood T cell repertoires in COVID-19. Using immunoSEQ multiplex PCR, the repertoire was profiled, and TCRdb retains in-frame clones only, with some absent. Found here are roughly 110,000 clones, 65% to 75% of them singletons; the top ten hold about 1%. Sequences were obtained from peripheral blood. The receptors originated from a human donor with acute or convalescent COVID-19. The donor label of this sample is uncertain.

The chain couples TRBV2 to TRBJ2-7; tentatively, D is TRBD1 (6 bases). V lost 6 bases and J lost 4, with 10 bases in between. The CDR3 runs to 12 residues. Per the germline V gene, CDR1 is SNHLY and CDR2 is FYNNEI. CDR3 sequence reads: CASSEQGYEQYF. CDR3 bases: TGTGCCAGCAGCGAACAGGGTTACGAGCAGTACTTC. Using reference TRBV2 and TRBJ2-7 for the parts outside the CDR3, the full variable domain is EPEVTQTPSHQVTQMGQEVILRCVPISNHLYFYWYRQILGQKVEFLVSFYNNEISEKSEIFDDQFSVERPDGSNFTLKIRSTKLEDSAMYFCASSEQGYEQYFGPGTRLTVT.

V and J are TRBV5-1 and TRBJ2-3; the D gene is possibly TRBD2 (6 bases). V lost 0 bases, J lost 2 bases, and 13 bases lay in between. From germline, CDR1 is SGHRS and CDR2 YFSETQ. The CDR3 length is 16 residues. This CDR3 is CASSLGSGGFTDTQYF. In DNA form, the CDR3 reads TGCGCCAGCAGCTTGGGATCCGGGGGTTTCACAGATACGCAGTATTTT.

This chain uses TRBV11-2 with TRBJ2-6; no firm D call. V lost 5 bases, J lost 1 base, and 9 bases lay in between. Germline lookup yields CDR1 SGHAT and CDR2 FQNNGV. The CDR3 covers 15 residues. The CDR3 nucleotides read TGTGCCAGCAGCGTTGCCTATTCTGGGGCCAACGTCCTGACTTTC. Amino acid sequence: CASSVAYSGANVLTF.

A few counts support this clone. The chain is built from TRBV29-1 and TRBJ2-1; 8 positions agree with TRBD1. The CDR3 length is 15 residues. Germline-derived CDR1 and CDR2 are SQVTM and ANQGSEA. This CDR3 is CSTKYRAGGWDEQFF. The CDR3 bases are TGCAGTACTAAGTACCGGGCAGGGGGCTGGGATGAGCAGTTCTTC.

The chain carries TRBV6-1 and TRBJ1-5; TRBD1 matches at 8 bases. The CDR3 covers 18 residues. V shed 1 base and J 5 bases; nucleotides not matched to a gene: 13. In germline, CDR1 is MNHNS, CDR2 SASEGT. CDR3 loop: CASSEDLSVRGPDQPQHF. The DNA for the CDR3 is TGTGCCAGCAGTGAAGACCTTTCTGTCAGGGGGCCCGATCAGCCCCAGCATTTT.

In its sample, this clone was seen a few times. V is TRBV13 and J is TRBJ2-7, with 15 bases fitting TRBD2. There are 15 residues in the CDR3. CDR1 is PRHDT, CDR2 FYEKMQ, per germline (reference sequence). J gave up 7 bases and V 6 bases, and 7 bases lay outside the gene matches. The CDR3 DNA follows: TGTGCCAGCAGTATTGGACTAGCGGGGGGGCGAGAGCAGTACGTC. Translation: CASSIGLAGGREQYV.

The rearrangement uses TRBV28 and TRBJ1-2; the match to TRBD1 covers 7 bases. V shed 5 bases, J shed 2 bases, and the junction held 2 bases outside the gene matches. In germline, CDR1 is MDHEN, CDR2 SYDVKM. This CDR3 region has 13 residues. This chain's CDR3 is CASSQGDNYGYTF. For the CDR3, the DNA is TGTGCCAGCAGTCAGGGGGACAACTATGGCTACACCTTC.

The chain links TRBV3-1 (or the pseudogene TRBV3-2) to TRBJ1-6; weak D call: TRBD1 (6 bases). Trimming removed 5 bases from V and 3 bases from J, with 8 bases in between. From germline, CDR1 is LGHDT and CDR2 YNNKEL (reference sequence). The CDR3 totals 14 residues. The CDR3, as DNA: TGTGCCAGCAGCATGGACAGCTATAATTCACCCCTCCACTTT. Protein product: CASSMDSYNSPLHF.

The chain is built from TRBV3-1 (or the pseudogene TRBV3-2) and TRBJ1-2, with a tentative D call TRBD1 (6 bases). CDR1 and CDR2 (germline): LGHDT, YNNKEL (reference sequence). V was pared by 1 base and J by 2 bases, with 11 bases between. The length of the CDR3 is 15 residues. The CDR3: CASSQGPTGNYGYTF. CDR3 bases: TGTGCCAGCAGCCAAGGGCCGACAGGCAACTATGGCTACACCTTC.

A few counts support this clone. The V and J genes are TRBV7-2 and TRBJ2-5; tentative D call: TRBD2 (5 bases). Per the germline V gene, CDR1 is SGHTA and CDR2 is FQGNSA. The CDR3 covers 15 residues. V gave up 5 bases and J gave up 5 bases, with 18 bases separating them. CDR3 bases: TGTGCCAGCAGCCGGCAGGAGGAGAGATGGGAGACCCAGTACTTC. It codes for CASSRQEERWETQYF.

This chain connects TRBV7-9 to TRBJ2-1; TRBD1 might be the D (5 bases). Germline CDR1 and CDR2: SEHNR and FQNEAQ (reference sequence). This CDR3 region has 12 residues. V was shortened by 6 bases and J by 8 bases, with 11 bases between the two germline ends. CDR3 sequence reads: CASSWTIHEQFF. The DNA of the CDR3 is TGTGCCAGCAGTTGGACAATCCATGAGCAGTTCTTC.

The genes are TRBV3-1 (or the pseudogene TRBV3-2) and TRBJ2-4; D may be TRBD2 (5 bases). CDR1 and CDR2 (germline): LGHDT, YNNKEL (reference sequence). With 0 bases removed from V and 0 bases from J, the gap between germline ends came to 15 bases. The CDR3 loop spans 18 amino acids. This chain's CDR3 is CASSQEAGRLLAKNIQYF. CDR3 nucleotides: TGTGCCAGCAGCCAAGAGGCGGGCAGACTTCTAGCCAAAAACATTCAGTACTTC.

The V gene is TRBV7-9, the J gene TRBJ1-6; a weak D match, TRBD1 (6 bases). CDR1 is SEHNR and CDR2 is FQNEAQ in the germline V gene (reference sequence). Trimming took off 5 bases at V and 7 bases at J, with 15 bases between the two ends. The CDR3 is 15 amino acids. This CDR3 reads CASSTSGTRNSPLHF. CDR3 nucleotides: TGTGCCAGCAGCACCTCCGGGACAAGAAATTCACCCCTCCACTTT.

J is TRBJ1-1 and V is TRBV7-2; TRBD1 might be the D (5 bases). The CDR3 totals 15 residues. The V end lost 4 bases, the J end lost 4 bases, and 16 bases lay between the germline ends. Germline loops: CDR1 SGHTA, CDR2 FQGNSA. The CDR3 bases are TGTGCCAGCAGCTATTGGGGGGTAAGAGGCACTGAAGCTTTCTTT. Translating gives CASSYWGVRGTEAFF. The variable domain in full, with the rest retrieved from reference TRBV7-2 and TRBJ1-1, is GAGVSQSPSNKVTEKGKDVELRCDPISGHTALYWYRQSLGQGLEFLIYFQGNSAPDKSGLPSDRFSAERTGGSVSTLTIQRTQQEDSAVYLCASSYWGVRGTEAFFGQGTRLTVV.

The chain couples TRBV30 to TRBJ1-6, with TRBD1 matching over 7 bases. This CDR3 has 15 residues. The V segment lost 0 bases and the J segment 10 bases; nucleotides outside the gene matches: 9. Germline V gene sequence: CDR1 GTSNPN, CDR2 SVGIG (reference sequence). Here the CDR3 DNA reads TGTGCCTGGAGTGTAGTGGCAGGGGGAGGATCACCCCTCCACTTT. Encoded protein: CAWSVVAGGGSPLHF. The whole variable domain, filled in from reference TRBV30 and TRBJ1-6, reads SQTIHQWPATLVQPVGSPLSLECTVEGTSNPNLYWYRQAAGRGLQLLFYSVGIGQISSEVPQNLSASRPQDRQFILSSKKLLLSDSGFYLCAWSVVAGGGSPLHFGNGTRLTVT.

The CDR3 region has the DNA TGTGCCTGGAGTAAGCTGCTACGCTCTGGAAACACCATATATTTT. This codes for CAWSKLLRSGNTIYF. The chain is built from TRBV30 and TRBJ1-3; D unclear. Looked up from germline, CDR1 is GTSNPN and CDR2 is SVGIG (reference sequence). The V end lost 2 bases, the J end lost 0 bases, and 11 bases lay between the germline ends. This CDR3 has 15 residues.

In this sample, this clone turned up many times. The chain is built from TRBV7-2 and TRBJ2-1; D may be TRBD1 (6 bases). Germline lookup yields CDR1 SGHTA and CDR2 FQGNSA. The V gene lost 1 base and the J gene lost 3 bases, with 13 bases spanning the gap. The CDR3 has 16 amino acids. CDR3 amino acids: CASSLVGRGSYNEQFF. CDR3 nucleotides: TGTGCCAGCAGCTTAGTAGGCAGGGGCAGCTACAATGAGCAGTTCTTC.

The J gene is TRBJ1-1, the V gene TRBV3-1 (or the pseudogene TRBV3-2), with unresolved D. V was clipped by 4 bases and J by 4 bases, with 19 bases between them. The CDR3 contains 16 residues. Looked up from germline, CDR1 is LGHDT and CDR2 is YNNKEL (reference sequence). The CDR3 DNA reads TGTGCCAGCAGCCGGACGCGGGGATGGGATAGCACTGAAGCTTTCTTT. This codes for CASSRTRGWDSTEAFF.

The chain couples TRBV19 to TRBJ1-4; 9 bases are shared with TRBD1. This CDR3 comprises 16 residues. V shed 6 bases, J shed 4 bases, and the junction held 9 bases outside the gene matches. Germline loops: CDR1 LNHDA, CDR2 SQIVND (reference sequence). CDR3 DNA: TGTGCCAGTAGGCCTATGACAGGGGGGCGTAATGAAAAACTGTTTTTT. This gives the protein CASRPMTGGRNEKLFF.

This rearrangement joins TRBV7-9 to TRBJ1-1; the D gene is possibly TRBD1 (5 bases). The CDR3 sequence is 14 residues long. Germline V gene lookup returns CDR1 SEHNR and CDR2 FQNEAQ (reference sequence). Trimming pared 3 bases from V and 4 bases from J, leaving 12 bases between. The CDR3 DNA follows: TGTGCCAGCAGCTTCCCGGGGGGGAGCACTGAAGCTTTCTTT. Residues: CASSFPGGSTEAFF.

The chain is built from TRBV11-2 and TRBJ1-1; 8 bases agree with TRBD1. Germline CDR1 SGHAT, CDR2 FQNNGV. The V and J ends lost 5 bases and 6 bases, in that order; junction bases with no gene match: 11. This CDR3 region has 15 residues. In DNA, the CDR3 is TGTGCCAGCAGCCGAGCGACAGGGGCCCGGGCTGAAGCTTTCTTT. This codes for CASSRATGARAEAFF.

V is TRBV30 and J is TRBJ2-3; TRBD1 aligns across 8 bases. Trimming removed 4 bases from V and 2 bases from J; junction bases left unmatched: 5. Germline CDR1 reads GTSNPN; CDR2 reads SVGIG (reference sequence). The CDR3 runs to 14 residues. As DNA, the CDR3 is TGTGCCTGGAATAGGGGACAGGCCACAGATACGCAGTATTTT. This encodes CAWNRGQATDTQYF.

V gene TRBV2 combines with J gene TRBJ2-1; 7 nucleotides match TRBD1. Germline trimming cut 1 base from V and 6 bases from J; bases unmatched to any gene: 9. The CDR3 consists of 16 residues. CDR1 SNHLY and CDR2 FYNNEI come from the germline V gene. CDR3 protein: CASSEEGAASSNEQFF. CDR3 coding DNA: TGTGCCAGCAGTGAAGAGGGGGCAGCTAGCTCCAATGAGCAGTTCTTC.

The rearrangement links TRBV10-2 to TRBJ1-1, with 9 bases lining up with TRBD1. This CDR3 is 14 amino acids long. CDR1 and CDR2 from the germline V gene are WSHSY and SAAADI. With 5 bases clipped from V and 4 bases from J, the junction kept 5 bases outside the gene matches. CDR3 region: CASSTGGFVTEAFF. CDR3 sequence (DNA): TGCGCCAGCAGTACAGGGGGCTTTGTCACTGAAGCTTTCTTT.

This chain joins TRBV15 and TRBJ1-2; no clear D gene. This CDR3 contains 15 residues. Germline V gives CDR1 LNHNV, CDR2 YYDKDF (reference sequence). V shed 0 bases and J shed 1 base, with 9 bases lying between them. The DNA of the CDR3 is TGTGCCACCAGCAGAGATGAGGTTTTTAACTATGGCTACACCTTC. Amino acids: CATSRDEVFNYGYTF.

The chain links TRBV11-2 to TRBJ2-1; 10 bases are shared with TRBD2. The CDR3 has 14 amino acids. V dropped 0 bases and J dropped 7; count of bases not matched to a gene: 0. Germline V CDR1 and CDR2: SGHAT, FQNNGV. The CDR3 coding sequence is TGTGCCAGCAGCTTAGAGACTAGCGGGAATGAGCAGTTCTTC. Amino acid sequence: CASSLETSGNEQFF.

The V call is TRBV6-7, the J call TRBJ1-5; tentative D call: TRBD1 (5 bases). TRBV6-7 is flagged as an ORF with uncertain function. The CDR3 length is 18 residues. Deletions cut 3 bases from V and 2 bases from J, with 20 bases between. This CDR3 reads CASSYSDRGTFGNQPQHF. CDR3 nucleotides: TGTGCCAGCAGTTATAGTGATCGCGGGACTTTCGGCAATCAGCCCCAGCATTTT.

V usage is TRBV30 and J usage is TRBJ1-4, with D hard to call. Looked up from germline, CDR1 is GTSNPN and CDR2 is SVGIG (reference sequence). This CDR3 is built from 15 residues. V was pared by 3 bases and J by 7 bases, with 18 bases between. The CDR3 nucleotides read TGTGCCTGGAGCGGGCGGGGTGTAGGCGGTGAAAAACTGTTTTTT. Amino acids: CAWSGRGVGGEKLFF.

The chain uses TRBV7-9 and TRBJ2-7, with a tentative D call TRBD2 (6 bases). The CDR3 contains 15 residues. The germline V gene has CDR1 SEHNR and CDR2 FQNEAQ (reference sequence). Trimming pared 4 bases from V and 3 bases from J, leaving 16 bases between. The CDR3 sequence: CASSYTGPGSYEQYF. The DNA for the CDR3 is TGTGCCAGCAGCTATACGGGCCCCGGGAGCTACGAGCAGTACTTC.

This clone was seen a handful of times. The chain joins TRBV28 to TRBJ1-3; TRBD1 is a possible D gene (5 bases). The V end was cut by 5 bases, the J end by 0 bases, with 14 bases between. The germline gives CDR1 MDHEN, CDR2 SYDVKM. The CDR3 has 16 amino acids. The CDR3 nucleotides read TGTGCCAGCAGTCTGGCGGGGACTTTCTCTGGAAACACCATATATTTT. It translates to CASSLAGTFSGNTIYF.

The CDR3 DNA follows: TGTGCCACCAGTGATGGGGGCTCGGATACGCAGTATTTT. Protein: CATSDGGSDTQYF. V is TRBV24-1 and J is TRBJ2-3; TRBD1 is a possible D gene (6 bases). This CDR3 comprises 13 residues. The V gene lost 3 bases and the J gene lost 6 bases, with 9 bases spanning the gap. Germline-derived CDR1 and CDR2 are KGHDR and SFDVKD.

The chain links TRBV6-6 to TRBJ1-2; 8 bases line up with TRBD1. The germline V gene has CDR1 MNHNY and CDR2 SVGAGI (reference sequence). The CDR3 length is 15 residues. With V trimmed by 5 bases and J by 7 bases, 12 bases remained unmatched. As DNA, the CDR3 is TGTGCCAGCAGTGACATAGGACAGGGTGGACGTGGCTACACCTTC. Its protein is CASSDIGQGGRGYTF.